Below, 16 T cell receptor beta chains from the same sample are listed, as sequenced in a study of control samples from healthy donors and cancer patients. Using immunoSEQ multiplex PCR, the repertoire was profiled, and TCRdb retains in-frame clones only, with some absent. The sample has 90,000 to 100,000 clones, 75% to 85% seen once; the top ten hold about 11%. The sample taken for sequencing was blood. The receptors were gathered from a woman between 25 and 40 years old in good health.

This clone was counted a few times. The chain has TRBV7-9 and TRBJ2-1; 9 nucleotides line up with TRBD1. V lost 5 bases and J lost 6; bases outside the gene matches: 11. Germline CDR1 reads SEHNR; CDR2 reads FQNEAQ (reference sequence). The CDR3 is made up of 16 amino acids. CDR3 nucleotides: TGTGCCAGCAGCCCAACACAGGGGGCGCGGGGCAATGAGCAGTTCTTC. It encodes CASSPTQGARGNEQFF.

The chain has TRBV7-2 and TRBJ2-7, with D unresolved. The CDR3 totals 13 residues. Per germline, CDR1 SGHTA and CDR2 FQGNSA. The V end was cut by 1 base, the J end by 5 bases, with 9 bases between. CDR3: CASSLVGGHEQYF. The CDR3 region has the DNA TGTGCCAGCAGCTTAGTAGGTGGCCACGAGCAGTACTTC.

The genes are TRBV7-2 and TRBJ2-1, with TRBD2 identical over 11 bases. The trim removed 3 bases at V and 5 bases at J, leaving 15 bases unmatched. Germline CDR1 SGHTA, CDR2 FQGNSA. The CDR3 loop spans 19 amino acids. For the CDR3, the DNA is TGTGCCAGCAGCTTCGAAATAGCGGGTAGCGGGGGGGCCCACAATGAGCAGTTCTTC. Translating it yields CASSFEIAGSGGAHNEQFF.

The chain employs TRBV2 and TRBJ2-6; D is perhaps TRBD1 or TRBD2 (5 bases each). Germline CDR1 SNHLY, CDR2 FYNNEI. Trimming shortened V by 3 bases and J by 0 bases, and 12 bases separated the two germline ends. This CDR3 has 17 amino acids. The CDR3 sequence is CASSDRGRTSGANVLTF. The CDR3 nucleotides are TGTGCCAGCAGTGATAGGGGACGGACCTCTGGGGCCAACGTCCTGACTTTC.

The V gene is TRBV19, the J gene TRBJ1-2, with 12 nucleotides matching TRBD1. Per germline, CDR1 LNHDA and CDR2 SQIVND (reference sequence). The CDR3 consists of 15 residues. With V trimmed by 4 bases and J by 2 bases, 2 bases remained unmatched. The DNA of the CDR3 is TGTGCCAGTAGTACCGGGACAGGGGGCAACTATGGCTACACCTTC. It yields the protein CASSTGTGGNYGYTF.

V and J are TRBV30 and TRBJ1-1; 9 bases map to TRBD1. CDR1 GTSNPN and CDR2 SVGIG come from the germline V gene (reference sequence). There are 14 residues in the CDR3. Trimming took 8 bases from V and 1 from J; bases not matched to a gene: 8. The CDR3 DNA reads TGTGCCGGGTTACAGGGGGCGCGGAACACTGAAGCTTTCTTT. Its translation is CAGLQGARNTEAFF.

J is TRBJ2-1 and V is TRBV9, with unresolved D. The ends were cut back, 2 bases at V and 5 bases at J, with 11 bases in the middle. The length of the CDR3 is 14 residues. Germline V gene sequence: CDR1 SGDLS, CDR2 YYNGEE. The CDR3 DNA reads as TGTGCCAGCAGCGTGACCCCCCGAGACAATGAGCAGTTCTTC. It is translated as CASSVTPRDNEQFF.

This clone has a single count. This rearrangement joins TRBV19 to TRBJ1-2; D gene unclear. This CDR3 is 11 amino acids long. In germline, CDR1 is LNHDA, CDR2 SQIVND (reference sequence). The V and J ends lost 6 bases and 4 bases respectively, with 6 bases between them. DNA of the CDR3: TGTGCCAGTAGGTTCGGCTATGGCTACACCTTC. This codes for CASRFGYGYTF.

CDR3 nucleotides: TGTGCCAGCAGCCAGACCGGGACTAAGACCTACGAGCAGTACTTC. Protein sequence: CASSQTGTKTYEQYF. The chain recombines TRBV3-1 (or the pseudogene TRBV3-2) with TRBJ2-7; TRBD2 matches at 7 bases. The ends lost 3 bases at V and 2 bases at J; junction bases unmatched: 7. The CDR3 length is 15 residues. Germline lookup yields CDR1 LGHDT and CDR2 YNNKEL (reference sequence).

The J gene is TRBJ1-1, the V gene TRBV9; D is perhaps TRBD1 (6 bases). V lost 5 bases and J lost 0, with 11 bases in between. The CDR3 runs to 14 residues. Germline CDR1 and CDR2: SGDLS and YYNGEE. The CDR3: CASSSTGLNTEAFF. CDR3 sequence (DNA): TGTGCCAGCAGTTCGACAGGTCTGAACACTGAAGCTTTCTTT.

This chain connects TRBV6-5 to TRBJ1-2; TRBD1 matches 8 bases. After removal of 0 bases from V and 8 bases from J, the junction contained 8 bases not matched to a gene. Per germline, CDR1 MNHEY and CDR2 SVGAGI. There are 15 residues in the CDR3. The CDR3 is CASSYSRTGTGGYTF. The CDR3 DNA is TGTGCCAGCAGTTACTCTCGGACAGGGACTGGCGGCTACACCTTC.

V and J are TRBV3-1 (or the pseudogene TRBV3-2) and TRBJ2-2; 10 bases map to TRBD1. The length of the CDR3 is 17 residues. Germline lookup yields CDR1 LGHDT and CDR2 YNNKEL (reference sequence). V lost 2 bases to trimming and J lost 7 bases; unmatched junction nucleotides: 10. The CDR3 coding sequence is TGTGCCAGCAGCCAACCGGTAAGACAGGGGGCTAACGGGGAGCTGTTTTTT. Translated, it gives CASSQPVRQGANGELFF.

This sequence joins TRBV27 and TRBJ2-7; 8 nucleotides agree with TRBD1. Trimming cost V 1 base and J 9 bases; bases outside gene matches: 5. This CDR3 has 13 amino acids. Germline lookup yields CDR1 MNHEY and CDR2 SMNVEV (reference sequence). The CDR3 reads CASSLLQGAAQYF. The CDR3 DNA reads as TGTGCCAGCAGTTTATTGCAGGGGGCGGCGCAGTACTTC.

This clone was seen just once. The chain joins TRBV27 to TRBJ1-5; TRBD1 might be the D (5 bases). This CDR3 has 15 residues. V was shortened by 6 bases and J by 1 base, with 13 bases between the two germline ends. CDR1 and CDR2 (germline): MNHEY, SMNVEV (reference sequence). CDR3 region: CASRLSRDSNQPQHF. The CDR3 coding sequence is TGTGCCAGCAGATTAAGCCGGGACAGCAATCAGCCCCAGCATTTT.

This clone has only one observation. The rearrangement joins TRBV29-1 to TRBJ2-3; D not certain. In germline, CDR1 is SQVTM, CDR2 ANQGSEA. With 3 bases removed from V and 2 bases from J, the gap between germline ends came to 9 bases. The length of the CDR3 is 13 residues. DNA for the CDR3: TGCAGCGTTGATGACGGGTACACAGATACGCAGTATTTT. Translating it yields CSVDDGYTDTQYF.

This clone was found once. This chain links TRBV11-3 with TRBJ2-3; tentatively, D is TRBD1 (6 bases). CDR1 and CDR2 (germline): SGHNT, YENEEA. Trimming stripped 2 bases from V and 6 bases from J, with 15 bases between. The CDR3 loop spans 15 amino acids. The DNA of the CDR3 is TGTGCCAGCAGCTTAACCACAGGGCAATTCGATACGCAGTATTTT. Its protein is CASSLTTGQFDTQYF.